A selection of T cell receptor beta chains follows, all from one sample in a study of T cells in Graves' hyperthyroidism and ophthalmopathy. MiXCR, applied by TCRdb to the multiplex PCR reads, yields one record per CDR3 protein. The sample lists about 250,000 distinct CDR3 sequences, approximately 23% occurring once. The sequencing input was blood. Receptors originate from a woman between 40 and 50 years old with Graves' ophthalmopathy. Both conserved end residues are trimmed from each CDR3. D genes are given only for firm matches. Part of the rows lack a size; the others show once, few, many or a class for expanded clones.

size	length	D	V	J	CDR3
many	13	NA	TRBV27	TRBJ2-6	ASRPSLSGANVLT
NA	13	NA	TRBV6-1	TRBJ2-7	ASSELSRESHEQY
many	12	NA	TRBV15	TRBJ1-1	ATSRERRGTEAF
many	12	NA	TRBV20-1	TRBJ1-5	SAREKLSYQPQH
NA	13	NA	TRBV20-1	TRBJ2-7	SARAGRDGTYEQY
NA	11	NA	TRBV6-1	TRBJ2-5	ASSEQRRETQY
many	14	TRBD1	TRBV7-2	TRBJ2-7	ASSKITGTGGYEQY
once	11	NA	TRBV28	TRBJ2-7	AKSREWDHEQY
NA	10	NA	TRBV7-8	TRBJ2-5	ASSFPEGTQY
NA	12	TRBD1	TRBV6-1	TRBJ1-2	ASMETGPNYGYT
NA	6	NA	TRBV6-1	TRBJ1-2	ASRPGS
many	13	NA	TRBV11-2	TRBJ1-3	ASSIPRSSGNTIY
NA	13	NA	TRBV30	TRBJ1-6	AWALTVFGNSPLH
many	11	NA	TRBV27	TRBJ1-2	ASSLKQDYGYT
many	13	TRBD1	TRBV7-3	TRBJ2-3	ASSARGHGADTQY
NA	10	NA	TRBV20-1	TRBJ1-2	SAQSSGYGYT
NA	13	TRBD1	TRBV12-3/TRBV12-4	TRBJ2-6	ASREDRAGANVLT
many	11	NA	TRBV6-5	TRBJ2-2	ASSPLISGELF
NA	16	TRBD2	TRBV13	TRBJ2-5	ASSLSPGLAGREETQY
NA	12	NA	TRBV6-2/TRBV6-3	TRBJ2-7	ASTIQATSYEQY
many	12	NA	TRBV28	TRBJ2-3	ASWLGWGTDTQY
many	12	NA	TRBV28	TRBJ2-7	ASSTPGQPYEQY
many	15	NA	TRBV27	TRBJ2-7	ASSPRTGGLVRVEQY
many	12	TRBD1	TRBV7-2	TRBJ2-7	ASSPGQGVGEQY
few	12	TRBD1	TRBV6-1	TRBJ1-1	ASRTDRENTEAF
NA	18	TRBD2	TRBV4-2	TRBJ2-3	ASSQEPTGTSGSSADTQY
many	12	NA	TRBV12-3/TRBV12-4	TRBJ2-7	ASSSTTSSYEQY
NA	15	NA	TRBV6-5	TRBJ2-5	ASSYELGAGNGETQY
few	12	NA	TRBV16	TRBJ2-2	ASSQSGGHGELF
NA	11	NA	TRBV11-2	TRBJ2-5	ASSLGWEETQY